The source of this T cell receptor beta chain is a study of blood T cell repertoires in COVID-19. This CDR3 region has 16 residues. J was trimmed by 5 bases and V by 7 bases; bases with no gene match: 13. Germline values: CDR1 SQVTM, CDR2 ANQGSEA. Produced via immunoSEQ multiplex PCR; TCRdb's table is partial and in-frame only. The data show some 350,000 clones, over 75% seen once. Cohort 3 donors counted as recovered after two negative PCRs, clearance, or resolved symptoms. The source of this sequence is a young man who had recovered from COVID-19. This sequence joins TRBV29-1 and TRBJ2-2, with 10 bases identical to TRBD2. What was sequenced was PBMCs or T cells enriched from blood (not recorded which). The CDR3 here is CSADGLAGADTGELFF. As DNA, the CDR3 is TGCAGCGCCGACGGTCTAGCGGGGGCCGATACCGGGGAGCTGTTTTTT.